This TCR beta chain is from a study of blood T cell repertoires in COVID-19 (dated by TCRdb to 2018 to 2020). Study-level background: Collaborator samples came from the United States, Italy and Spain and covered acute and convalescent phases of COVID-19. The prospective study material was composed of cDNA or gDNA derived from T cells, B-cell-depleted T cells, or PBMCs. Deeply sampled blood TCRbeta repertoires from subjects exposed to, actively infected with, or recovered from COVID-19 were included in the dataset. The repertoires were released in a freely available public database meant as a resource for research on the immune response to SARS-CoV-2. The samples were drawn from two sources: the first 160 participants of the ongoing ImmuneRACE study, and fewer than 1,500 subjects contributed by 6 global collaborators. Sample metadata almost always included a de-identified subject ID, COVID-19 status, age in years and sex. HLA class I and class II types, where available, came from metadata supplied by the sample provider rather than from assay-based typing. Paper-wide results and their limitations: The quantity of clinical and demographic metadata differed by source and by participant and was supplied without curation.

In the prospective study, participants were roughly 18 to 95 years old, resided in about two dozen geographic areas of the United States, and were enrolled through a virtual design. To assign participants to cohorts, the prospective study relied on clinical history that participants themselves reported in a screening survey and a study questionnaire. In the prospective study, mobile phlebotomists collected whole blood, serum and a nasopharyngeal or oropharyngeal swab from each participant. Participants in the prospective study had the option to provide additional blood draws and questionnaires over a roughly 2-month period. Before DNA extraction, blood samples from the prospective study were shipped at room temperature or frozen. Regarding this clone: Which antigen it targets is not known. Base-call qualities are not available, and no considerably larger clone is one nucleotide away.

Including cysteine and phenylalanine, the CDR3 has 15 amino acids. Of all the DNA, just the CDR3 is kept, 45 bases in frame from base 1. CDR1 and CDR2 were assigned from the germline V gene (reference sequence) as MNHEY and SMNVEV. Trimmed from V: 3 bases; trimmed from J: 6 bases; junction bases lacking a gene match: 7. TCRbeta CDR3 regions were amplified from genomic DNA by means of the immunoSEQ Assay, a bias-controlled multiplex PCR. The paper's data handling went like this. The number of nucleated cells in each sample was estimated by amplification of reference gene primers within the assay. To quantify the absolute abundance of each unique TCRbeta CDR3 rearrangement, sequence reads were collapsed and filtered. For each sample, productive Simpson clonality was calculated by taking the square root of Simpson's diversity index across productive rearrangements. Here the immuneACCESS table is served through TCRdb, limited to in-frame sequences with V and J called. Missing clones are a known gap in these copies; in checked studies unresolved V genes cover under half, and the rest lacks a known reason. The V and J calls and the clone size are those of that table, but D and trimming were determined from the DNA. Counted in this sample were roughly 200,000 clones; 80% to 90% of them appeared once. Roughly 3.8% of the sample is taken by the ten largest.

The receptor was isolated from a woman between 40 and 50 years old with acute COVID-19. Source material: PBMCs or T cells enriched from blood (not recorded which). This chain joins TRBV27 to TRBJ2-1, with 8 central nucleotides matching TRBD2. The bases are TGTGCCAGCAGTTTTCGTGGGACTAGGGGCAATGAGCAGTTCTTC. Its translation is CASSFRGTRGNEQFF.